The 31 T cell receptor beta chains below were found in one sample sequenced in a study of CD8 T cells in ankylosing spondylitis. The study's findings and limits: It appeared that ankylosing spondylitis blood was characterized by a TCR beta motif of under ten highly homologous variants.

Antigen specificity for these receptors is unknown. TCRdb called the 5' RACE reads again in MiXCR, with one record for every CDR3 protein. The repertoire has 750,000 to 850,000 distinct CDR3 sequences, around 11% of them found once; the top ten carry approximately 0.51%. Material for sequencing was blood, either unsorted or a sorted T cell fraction (not recorded which). The receptor source for this set is a male donor with ankylosing spondylitis.

The table lists this clonotype with many counts. One end of the junction is discordant with germline, which a read error may explain. The rearrangement uses TRBV4-3 and TRBJ2-1, with D unresolved. The CDR3 contains 15 residues. In germline, CDR1 is LGHNA, CDR2 YSLEER. CDR3 DNA sequence: TGCGCCAGCAGCCAAGTTCTCGATTACAGAGCCGCTGGTATCTTC. Its translation is CASSQVLDYRAAGIF.

This clonotype was detected only a few times. V is TRBV7-2 and J is TRBJ1-2, with D hard to call. Germline CDR1 is SGHTA and CDR2 is FQGNSA. The CDR3 loop spans 13 amino acids. The germline V and J ends were trimmed by 4 bases and 2 bases, with 8 bases remaining between them. CDR3 region: CASSSRANYGYTF. The CDR3 DNA is TGTGCCAGCAGCTCCCGGGCGAACTATGGCTACACCTTC.

This clonotype has ten or more counts. One end of the junction varies from germline; a read error may be responsible. The CDR3 bases are TGCAGTGCTATGGGAGTGGGGACAGAGAGTTTT. This translates into CSAMGVGTESF. The rearrangement links TRBV20-1 to TRBJ1-4, with 7 bases lining up with TRBD1. The germline CDR1 and CDR2 sequences are DFQATT and SNEGSKA (reference sequence). The CDR3 is 11 amino acids.

This clonotype was seen repeatedly, ten times or more. The chain combines TRBV27 with TRBJ1-1, with TRBD1 matching over 8 bases. CDR3 length equals 15 residues. CDR1 and CDR2 from the germline V gene are MNHEY and SMNVEV (reference sequence). Unmatched junction bases numbered 13, after V lost 8 bases and J lost 5 bases. The CDR3 DNA reads as TGTGCCAGCGGTGCCCGGGACAGGTCCCGAACTGAAGCTTTCTTT. Translation gives CASGARDRSRTEAFF.

This clonotype was seen only a few times. The J gene is TRBJ1-1, the V gene TRBV7-8; D gene ambiguous. This CDR3 is 16 amino acids long. V lost 0 bases and J lost 0, with 11 bases in between. Germline lookup yields CDR1 SGHVS and CDR2 FQNEAQ. The DNA of the CDR3 is TGTGCCAGCAGCTTAGCGCGGGTTGTAATGAACACTGAAGCTTTCTTT. It translates to CASSLARVVMNTEAFF. Drawing the rest from reference TRBV7-8 and TRBJ1-1, the complete variable domain is GAGVSQSPRYKVAKRGQDVALRCDPISGHVSLFWYQQALGQGPEFLTYFQNEAQLDKSGLPSDRFFAERPEGSVSTLKIQRTQQEDSAVYLCASSLARVVMNTEAFFGQGTRLTVV.

This clonotype has a handful of counts. V gene TRBV7-9 combines with J gene TRBJ2-2; tentatively, D is TRBD1 (7 bases). Trimming pared 10 bases from V and 5 bases from J, leaving 20 bases between. This CDR3 has 15 residues. CDR1 and CDR2 from the germline V gene are SEHNR and FQNEAQ (reference sequence). DNA of the CDR3: TGTGCCACCATGTCACAGGGGACTGTGACCGGGGAGCTGTTTTTT. It encodes CATMSQGTVTGELFF.

A few counts support this clonotype. This chain uses TRBV18 with TRBJ1-2; D is ambiguous. V was pared by 1 base and J by 4 bases, with 13 bases between. The CDR3 sequence is 15 residues long. Germline loops: CDR1 KGHSH, CDR2 LQKENI. CDR3 residues: CASSPQTQKSYGYTF. The CDR3 nucleotides are TGTGCCAGCTCACCACAGACACAGAAAAGCTATGGCTACACCTTC.

This clonotype was observed a handful of times. The J gene is TRBJ2-7, the V gene TRBV5-1; D assignment may be TRBD1 or TRBD2 (5 bases each). CDR3 length: 15 amino acids. The ends were cut back, 0 bases at V and 5 bases at J, with 15 bases in the middle. In germline, CDR1 is SGHRS, CDR2 YFSETQ. The CDR3 here is CASSLGSGRQHEQYF. Written as DNA, the CDR3 is TGCGCCAGCAGCTTGGGTTCGGGACGCCAGCACGAGCAGTACTTC.

This clonotype was seen a handful of times. The CDR3 sequence: CASSQGSGGRNEQFF. CDR3 coding DNA: TGTGCCAGCAGCCAAGGAAGCGGGGGTAGGAATGAGCAGTTCTTC. This chain joins TRBV4-2 and TRBJ2-1; 8 bases match TRBD2. This CDR3 has 15 amino acids. With 1 base clipped from V and 7 bases from J, the junction kept 6 bases outside the gene matches. Per the germline V gene, CDR1 is LGHNA and CDR2 is YNFKEQ.

This clonotype occurred a few times. The V gene is TRBV4-2, the J gene TRBJ1-2; D is undetermined. The V end was cut by 1 base, the J end by 2 bases, with 8 bases between. CDR1 is LGHNA and CDR2 is YNFKEQ in the germline V gene. The length of the CDR3 is 14 residues. The CDR3 spells CASSQAVANYGYTF. CDR3 in DNA: TGTGCCAGCAGCCAAGCTGTAGCGAACTATGGCTACACCTTC.

This clonotype turned up a few times. The chain recombines TRBV29-1 with TRBJ2-5, with D unresolved. CDR1 SQVTM and CDR2 ANQGSEA come from the germline V gene. The V end lost 0 bases, the J end lost 2 bases, and 10 bases lay between the germline ends. The CDR3 is made up of 14 amino acids. The CDR3, as DNA: TGCAGCGTTGAAGATGGGCGGCTACAAGAGACCCAGTACTTC. It specifies CSVEDGRLQETQYF.

V usage is TRBV5-1 and J usage is TRBJ1-5; weak D call: TRBD1 (5 bases). Germline V gives CDR1 SGHRS, CDR2 YFSETQ. The CDR3 is 14 amino acids. Trimming removed 4 bases from V and 5 bases from J, with 13 bases in between. In DNA form, the CDR3 reads TGCGCCAGCAGCGTAGCAGGGAGTCATCAGCCCCAGCATTTT. Protein: CASSVAGSHQPQHF.

This clonotype was observed a few times. This sequence joins TRBV5-1 and TRBJ1-2; 9 nucleotides match TRBD1. CDR1 is SGHRS and CDR2 is YFSETQ in the germline V gene. V gave up 4 bases and J gave up 8 bases; unmatched junction bases: 6. The length of the CDR3 is 13 residues. CDR3 region: CASSGDRAMGYTF. DNA for the CDR3: TGCGCCAGCAGCGGGGACAGGGCAATGGGCTACACCTTC. Complete variable domain (other parts from reference TRBV5-1 and TRBJ1-2): KAGVTQTPRYLIKTRGQQVTLSCSPISGHRSVSWYQQTPGQGLQFLFEYFSETQRNKGNFPGRFSGRQFSNSRSEMNVSTLELGDSALYLCASSGDRAMGYTFGSGTRLTVV.

This clonotype was seen a few times. The chain has TRBV6-1 and TRBJ1-4, with D perhaps matching TRBD1 (6 bases). Trimming shortened V by 7 bases and J by 10 bases, and 22 bases separated the two germline ends. Germline V gives CDR1 MNHNS, CDR2 SASEGT. CDR3 size: 15 residues. The CDR3 region is CASTSSGDRGGKLFF. CDR3 in DNA: TGTGCCAGCACCTCCTCAGGTGATAGGGGGGGAAAACTGTTTTTT.

V and J are TRBV25-1 and TRBJ2-7; 8 nucleotides line up with TRBD1. V was clipped by 3 bases and J by 0 bases; unmatched bases: 4. This CDR3 comprises 15 residues. Per the germline V gene, CDR1 is MGHDK and CDR2 is SYGVNS. For the CDR3, the DNA is TGTGCCAGCAGTGAGGGACAGGCCCACTCCTACGAGCAGTACTTC. Translated: CASSEGQAHSYEQYF.

This clonotype has a handful of counts. The chain links TRBV5-1 to TRBJ2-5; D unclear. The germline CDR1 and CDR2 sequences are SGHRS and YFSETQ. The CDR3 is 13 amino acids. The germline V and J ends were trimmed by 6 bases and 5 bases, with 14 bases remaining between them. The CDR3 loop is CASKIQPTETQYF. DNA for the CDR3: TGCGCCAGCAAGATACAGCCAACGGAGACCCAGTACTTC.

This clonotype was observed at least ten times. The chain couples TRBV29-1 to TRBJ2-3; TRBD2 matches 10 bases. The trim removed 7 bases at V and 5 bases at J, leaving 9 bases unmatched. The CDR3 covers 14 residues. Germline CDR1 reads SQVTM; CDR2 reads ANQGSEA. The CDR3 region is CSALTSGVGDTQYF. The DNA of the CDR3 is TGCAGCGCCCTTACTAGCGGGGTGGGAGATACGCAGTATTTT.

This clonotype has only a few counts. The chain recombines TRBV12-3 or TRBV12-4 with TRBJ1-1, with D unresolved. The V gene lost 4 bases and the J gene lost 0 bases, with 9 bases spanning the gap. CDR3 length: 14 residues. The chain's CDR3 is CASSSQAVNTEAFF. CDR3 DNA: TGTGCCAGCAGTTCCCAAGCAGTGAACACTGAAGCTTTCTTT.

The CDR3, as DNA: TGCGCCAGCGGAGGGGACTCCTACGAGCAGTACTTC. This translates into CASGGDSYEQYF. The genes are TRBV5-1 and TRBJ2-7, with a tentative D call TRBD2 (6 bases). Germline CDR1 and CDR2: SGHRS and YFSETQ. The CDR3 covers 12 residues. V lost 7 bases to trimming and J lost 0 bases, with 8 bases between them.

This clonotype has a handful of counts. The gene calls are TRBV20-1 and TRBJ1-3; TRBD1 agrees at 7 bases. V gave up 0 bases and J gave up 6 bases; unmatched junction bases: 8. There are 15 residues in the CDR3. Per the germline V gene, CDR1 is DFQATT and CDR2 is SNEGSKA (reference sequence). The CDR3 reads CSARDRIRGENTIYF. DNA of the CDR3: TGCAGTGCTAGAGATAGGATCAGGGGGGAAAACACCATATATTTT.

The chain combines TRBV29-1 with TRBJ2-3; 7 nucleotides line up with TRBD1. This CDR3 has 14 amino acids. The ends lost 6 bases at V and 1 base at J; junction bases unmatched: 7. CDR1 is SQVTM, CDR2 ANQGSEA, per germline. The CDR3 DNA is TGCAGCGTGAACAGGGGTTCCCGCACAGATACGCAGTATTTT. It specifies CSVNRGSRTDTQYF.

This clonotype appeared a few times. V is TRBV20-1 and J is TRBJ2-7, with D possibly matching TRBD1 (6 bases). The V gene lost 6 bases and the J gene lost 0 bases, with 15 bases spanning the gap. The V gene's germline CDR1 is DFQATT and CDR2 SNEGSKA (reference sequence). The CDR3 runs 14 residues. CDR3 nucleotide sequence: TGCAGTGCACGGACAGATGTTCCCTCCTACGAGCAGTACTTC. It encodes CSARTDVPSYEQYF.

This clonotype has only a few counts. This chain joins TRBV10-3 and TRBJ2-3; D call uncertain. This CDR3 has 11 residues. Trimming stripped 8 bases from V and 4 bases from J, with 7 bases between. Germline CDR1 ENHRY, CDR2 SYGVKD. The CDR3 DNA reads as TGTGCCATCGAGTATGCAGATACGCAGTATTTT. Its translation: CAIEYADTQYF.

This clonotype appeared a few times. The chain carries TRBV6-1 and TRBJ2-1, with a tentative D call TRBD2 (7 bases). The CDR3 contains 14 residues. V dropped 6 bases and J dropped 10 bases, with 19 bases sitting between them. Germline-derived CDR1 and CDR2 are MNHNS and SASEGT. CDR3 protein: CASRGALAAGEQFF. The CDR3 bases are TGTGCCAGCAGGGGGGCCCTAGCGGCTGGGGAGCAGTTCTTC.

J is TRBJ1-5 and V is TRBV20-1; D is unresolved. This CDR3 spans 14 amino acids. CDR1 and CDR2 from the germline V gene are DFQATT and SNEGSKA (reference sequence). The V gene lost 1 base and the J gene lost 3 bases, with 10 bases spanning the gap. CDR3 residues: CSARAWQHNQPQHF. DNA for the CDR3: TGCAGTGCTAGAGCGTGGCAGCACAATCAGCCCCAGCATTTT.

This clonotype was seen a few times. This sequence joins TRBV4-3 and TRBJ1-5; 9 nucleotides match TRBD1. The V segment lost 4 bases and the J segment 6 bases; nucleotides outside the gene matches: 7. Per the germline V gene, CDR1 is LGHNA and CDR2 is YSLEER. This CDR3 has 15 amino acids. The CDR3 protein is CASSPGQGSSQPQHF. The CDR3 bases are TGCGCCAGCAGCCCTGGACAGGGGTCTAGTCAGCCCCAGCATTTT.

This clonotype occurred a few times. The chain joins TRBV7-2 to TRBJ2-1, with TRBD1 identical over 8 bases. Germline-derived CDR1 and CDR2 are SGHTA and FQGNSA. J was trimmed by 8 bases and V by 2 bases; bases with no gene match: 5. The CDR3 is 14 residues long. As DNA, the CDR3 is TGTGCCAGCAGCTTAAGACAGGGGATCGATGAGCAGTTCTTC. Encoded protein: CASSLRQGIDEQFF.

This clonotype has at least ten counts. This chain connects TRBV4-2 to TRBJ2-2; 7 bases align to TRBD2. The CDR3 length is 17 residues. V gave up 1 base and J gave up 3 bases; unmatched junction bases: 8. Germline values: CDR1 LGHNA, CDR2 YNFKEQ. The CDR3 nucleotides are TGTGCCAGCAGCCAAGTTGGGTATCGGGGGGACACCGGGGAGCTGTTTTTT. It specifies CASSQVGYRGDTGELFF.

This clonotype was counted between two and nine times. The rearrangement links TRBV5-5 to TRBJ2-3, with 7 bases matching TRBD1. The CDR3 spans 16 residues. Looked up from germline, CDR1 is SGHKS and CDR2 is YYEKEE (reference sequence). Trimming took 3 bases from V and 4 from J; bases not matched to a gene: 11. The CDR3 spells CASSSKGQISADTQYF. In DNA form, the CDR3 reads TGTGCCAGCAGCTCGAAGGGACAGATCTCGGCAGATACGCAGTATTTT.

This clonotype was counted a few times. The V and J genes are TRBV30 and TRBJ2-7, with a weak D call TRBD2 (6 bases). Germline loops: CDR1 GTSNPN, CDR2 SVGIG (reference sequence). Trimming removed 8 bases at V and 7 bases at J, with 15 bases between. This CDR3 has 11 residues. CDR3 protein: CAGHGSGEQYF. As DNA, the CDR3 is TGTGCCGGCCACGGGAGCGGGGAGCAGTACTTC.

This clonotype was observed a handful of times. V gene TRBV20-1 combines with J gene TRBJ2-7, with D uncertain. Germline V gene sequence: CDR1 DFQATT, CDR2 SNEGSKA (reference sequence). The CDR3 runs to 16 residues. V lost 3 bases and J 0 bases, leaving 18 bases between the germline ends. The CDR3 reads CSASALGLTPSYEQYF. CDR3 DNA: TGCAGTGCTAGCGCCCTCGGGTTGACACCCTCCTACGAGCAGTACTTC.